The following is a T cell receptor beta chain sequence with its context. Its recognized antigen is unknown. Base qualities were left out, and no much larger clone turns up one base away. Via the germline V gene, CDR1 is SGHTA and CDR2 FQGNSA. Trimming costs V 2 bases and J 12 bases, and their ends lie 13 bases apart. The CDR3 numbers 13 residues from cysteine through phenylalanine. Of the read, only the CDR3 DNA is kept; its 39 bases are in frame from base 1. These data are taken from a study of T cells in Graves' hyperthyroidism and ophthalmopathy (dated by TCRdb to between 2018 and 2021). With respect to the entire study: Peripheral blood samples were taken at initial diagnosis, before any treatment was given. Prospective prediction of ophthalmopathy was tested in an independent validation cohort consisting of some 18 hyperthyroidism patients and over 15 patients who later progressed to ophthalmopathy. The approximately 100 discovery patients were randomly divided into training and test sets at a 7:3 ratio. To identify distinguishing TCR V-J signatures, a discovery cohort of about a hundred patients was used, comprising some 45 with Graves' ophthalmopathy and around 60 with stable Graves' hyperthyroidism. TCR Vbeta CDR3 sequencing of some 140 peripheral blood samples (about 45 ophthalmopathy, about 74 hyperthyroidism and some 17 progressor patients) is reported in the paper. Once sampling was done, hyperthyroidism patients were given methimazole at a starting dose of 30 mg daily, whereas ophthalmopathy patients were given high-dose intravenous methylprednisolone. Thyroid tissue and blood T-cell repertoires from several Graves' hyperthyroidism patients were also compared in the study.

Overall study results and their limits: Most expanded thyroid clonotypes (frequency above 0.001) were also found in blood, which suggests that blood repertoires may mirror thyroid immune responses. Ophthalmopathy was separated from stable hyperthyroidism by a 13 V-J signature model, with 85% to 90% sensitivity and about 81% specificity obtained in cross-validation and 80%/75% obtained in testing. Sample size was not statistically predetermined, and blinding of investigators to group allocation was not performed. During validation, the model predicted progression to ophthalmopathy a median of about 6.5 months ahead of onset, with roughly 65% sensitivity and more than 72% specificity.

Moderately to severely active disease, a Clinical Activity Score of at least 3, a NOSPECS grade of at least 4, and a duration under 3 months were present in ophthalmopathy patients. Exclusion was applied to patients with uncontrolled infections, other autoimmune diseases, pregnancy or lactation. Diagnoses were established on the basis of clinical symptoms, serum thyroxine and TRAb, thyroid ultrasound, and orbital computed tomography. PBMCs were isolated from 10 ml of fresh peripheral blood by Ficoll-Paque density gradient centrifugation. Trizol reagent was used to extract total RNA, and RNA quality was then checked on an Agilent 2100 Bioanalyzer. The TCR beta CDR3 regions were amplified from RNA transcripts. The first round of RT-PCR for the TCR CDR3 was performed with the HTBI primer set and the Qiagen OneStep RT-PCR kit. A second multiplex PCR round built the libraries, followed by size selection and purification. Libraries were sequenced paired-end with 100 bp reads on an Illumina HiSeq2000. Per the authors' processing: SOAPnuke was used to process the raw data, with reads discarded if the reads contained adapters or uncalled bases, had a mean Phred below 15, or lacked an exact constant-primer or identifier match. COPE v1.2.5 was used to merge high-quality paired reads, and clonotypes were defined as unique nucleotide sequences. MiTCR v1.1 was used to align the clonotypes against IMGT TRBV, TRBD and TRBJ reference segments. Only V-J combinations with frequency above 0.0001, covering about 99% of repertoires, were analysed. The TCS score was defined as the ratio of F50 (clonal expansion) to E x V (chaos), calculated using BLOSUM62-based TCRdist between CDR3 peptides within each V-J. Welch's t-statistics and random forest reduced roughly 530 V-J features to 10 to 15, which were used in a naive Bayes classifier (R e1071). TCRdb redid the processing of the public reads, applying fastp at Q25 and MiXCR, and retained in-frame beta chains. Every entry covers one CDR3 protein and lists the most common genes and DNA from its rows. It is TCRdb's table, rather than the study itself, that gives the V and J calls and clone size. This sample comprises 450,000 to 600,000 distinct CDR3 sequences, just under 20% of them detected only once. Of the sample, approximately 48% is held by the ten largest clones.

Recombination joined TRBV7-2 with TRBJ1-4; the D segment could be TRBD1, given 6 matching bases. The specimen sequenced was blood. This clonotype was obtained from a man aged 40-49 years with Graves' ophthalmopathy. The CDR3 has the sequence CASSLRGARELFF. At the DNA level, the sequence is TGTGCCAGCAGCTTAAGGGGGGCCCGGGAACTGTTTTTT.